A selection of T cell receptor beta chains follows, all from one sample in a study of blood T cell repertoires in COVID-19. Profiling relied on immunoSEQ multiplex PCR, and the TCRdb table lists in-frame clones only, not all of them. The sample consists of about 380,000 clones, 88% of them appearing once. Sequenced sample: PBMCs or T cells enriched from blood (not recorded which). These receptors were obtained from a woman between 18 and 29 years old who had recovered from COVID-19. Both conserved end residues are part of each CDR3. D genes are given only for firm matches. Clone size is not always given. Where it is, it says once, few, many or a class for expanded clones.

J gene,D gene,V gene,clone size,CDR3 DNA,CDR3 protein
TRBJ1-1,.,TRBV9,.,TGTGCCAGCAGCGTACAGGTAGGGAACACTGAAGCTTTCTTT,CASSVQVGNTEAFF
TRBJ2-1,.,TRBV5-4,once,TGTGCCAGCAGCTTGGTTGGGACTCACTACAATGAGCAGTTCTTC,CASSLVGTHYNEQFF
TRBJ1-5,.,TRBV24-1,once,TGTGCCACCAGTGGAGACAGGTCCCAGCCCCAGCATTTT,CATSGDRSQPQHF
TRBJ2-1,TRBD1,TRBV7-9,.,TGTGCCAGCAGCTTAGCAGGGGGCTATGAGCAGTTCTTC,CASSLAGGYEQFF
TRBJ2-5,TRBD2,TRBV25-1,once,TGTGCCAGCAGTGCCCAGCGGGGGGGCATTTCGGAGACCCAGTACTTC,CASSAQRGGISETQYF
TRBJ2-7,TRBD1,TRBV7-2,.,TGTGCCAGCAGCTTTGGACAGGGGAGGCACGAGCAGTACTTC,CASSFGQGRHEQYF
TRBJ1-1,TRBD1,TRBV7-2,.,TGTGCCAGCAGCATCGGGACAGGGGGGATCTCCACTGAAGCTTTCTTT,CASSIGTGGISTEAFF
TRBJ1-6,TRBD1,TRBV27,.,TGTGCCAGCAGGCAGGGGGCGAGAGGTGGGTCACCCCTCCACTTT,CASRQGARGGSPLHF
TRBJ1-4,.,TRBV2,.,TGTGTCAGCAGTCTAATAAGAGGGGAAAAACTGTTTTTT,CVSSLIRGEKLFF
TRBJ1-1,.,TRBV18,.,TGTGCCAGCTCACCAATGCGGGGTCTGAGTGAAGCTTTCTTT,CASSPMRGLSEAFF
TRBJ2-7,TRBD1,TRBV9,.,TGTGCCAGCAGCGTACCACCCCGACAGGGGGCTTACGAGCAGTACTTC,CASSVPPRQGAYEQYF
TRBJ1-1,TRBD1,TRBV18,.,TGTGCCAGCTCACCGCAGGGGGCAAGCACTGAAGCTTTCTTT,CASSPQGASTEAFF
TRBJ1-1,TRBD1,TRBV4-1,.,TGCGCCAGCAGCCAAGAACCCCTGCCGGGACAGGGCGAGGCTACTGAAGCTTTCTTT,CASSQEPLPGQGEATEAFF
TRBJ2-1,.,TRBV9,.,TGTGCCAGCAGCGTAGGGGCCCTATTGAGTAATGAGCAGTTCTTC,CASSVGALLSNEQFF
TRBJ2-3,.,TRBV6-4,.,TGTGCCAGCAGTGACTCGAACAGAGATACGCAGTATTTT,CASSDSNRDTQYF
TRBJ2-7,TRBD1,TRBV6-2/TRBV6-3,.,TGTGCCAGCAGTCCCCTAGGGACAGGCGATACCTACGAGCAGTACTTC,CASSPLGTGDTYEQYF
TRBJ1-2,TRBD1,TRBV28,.,TGTGCCAGCAGTGCTCCGGGACAGGGGTCTGGAGGCTACACCTTC,CASSAPGQGSGGYTF
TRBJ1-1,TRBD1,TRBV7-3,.,TGTGCCAGCAGCTTAAGGTCAGGGGGTCGAACTGAAGCTTTCTTT,CASSLRSGGRTEAFF
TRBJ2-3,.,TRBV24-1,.,TGTGCCACGATTAACCGGGACTCCACAGATACGCAGTATTTT,CATINRDSTDTQYF
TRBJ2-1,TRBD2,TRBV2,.,TGTGCCAGCAGTGCTGGTAGCGGGGGGGGTTCCTACAATGAGCAGTTCTTC,CASSAGSGGGSYNEQFF
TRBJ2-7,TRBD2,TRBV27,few,TGTGCCAGCAGTTTCGGGAGGGAGGGTACTTACGAGCAGTACTTC,CASSFGREGTYEQYF
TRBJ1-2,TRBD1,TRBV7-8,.,TGTGCCAGCAGCTGGGGACAGAATAACTATGGCTACACCTTC,CASSWGQNNYGYTF
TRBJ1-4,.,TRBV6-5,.,TGTGCCAGCAGCCCCTCAGGGCTTTTAAATGAAAAACTGTTTTTT,CASSPSGLLNEKLFF
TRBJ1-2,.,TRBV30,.,TGTGCCTGGAGTGCCGATCGGGTTGGCTACACCTTC,CAWSADRVGYTF
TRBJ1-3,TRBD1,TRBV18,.,TGTGCCAGCTCCATTGGACAGGACTATGGAAACACCATATATTTT,CASSIGQDYGNTIYF
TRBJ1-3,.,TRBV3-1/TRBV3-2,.,TGTGCCAGCAGCCAAGTCATCTACTCTGGAAACACCATATATTTT,CASSQVIYSGNTIYF